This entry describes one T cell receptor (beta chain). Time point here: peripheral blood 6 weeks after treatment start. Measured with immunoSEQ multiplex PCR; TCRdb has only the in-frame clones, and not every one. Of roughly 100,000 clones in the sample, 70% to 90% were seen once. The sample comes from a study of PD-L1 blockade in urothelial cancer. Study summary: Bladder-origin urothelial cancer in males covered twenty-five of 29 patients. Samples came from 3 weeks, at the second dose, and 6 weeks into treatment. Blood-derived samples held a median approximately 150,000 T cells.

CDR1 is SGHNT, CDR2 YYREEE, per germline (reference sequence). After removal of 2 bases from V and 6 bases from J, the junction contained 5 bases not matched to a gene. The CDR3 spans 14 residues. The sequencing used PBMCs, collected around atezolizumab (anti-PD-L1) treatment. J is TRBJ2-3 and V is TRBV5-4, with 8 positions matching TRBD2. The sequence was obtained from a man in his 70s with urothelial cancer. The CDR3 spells CASSLGGRYDTQYF. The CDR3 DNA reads TGTGCCAGCAGCTTAGGCGGGAGGTACGATACGCAGTATTTT. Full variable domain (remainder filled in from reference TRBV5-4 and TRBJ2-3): ETGVTQSPTHLIKTRGQQVTLRCSSQSGHNTVSWYQQALGQGPQFIFQYYREEENGRGNFPPRFSGLQFPNYSSELNVNALELDDSALYLCASSLGGRYDTQYFGPGTRLTVL.